The T cell receptor beta chain described here comes from a study of blood T cell repertoires in COVID-19. The germline V and J ends were trimmed by 5 bases and 3 bases, with 23 bases remaining between them. Germline loops: CDR1 LNHDA, CDR2 SQIVND (reference sequence). This CDR3 has 18 amino acids. Original handling: From reference gene primer amplification, estimates of nucleated cell counts were derived. Sequencing was performed with immunoSEQ multiplex PCR; in TCRdb, only in-frame clones are kept and a portion is missing. The D gene and trimming were derived from the DNA, and the V and J assignments and clone size from that table. The repertoire holds 130,000 to 150,000 clones, with around four fifths as singletons.

The genes are TRBV19 and TRBJ1-5; a weak D match, TRBD1 (6 bases). Sequencing used peripheral blood. The clonotype comes from a human donor in a cohort sampled during active COVID-19. The DNA of the CDR3 is TGTGCCAGTAGTCCCGAACACGGACGACAGGATTACAATCAGCCCCAGCATTTT. Amino acids: CASSPEHGRQDYNQPQHF.